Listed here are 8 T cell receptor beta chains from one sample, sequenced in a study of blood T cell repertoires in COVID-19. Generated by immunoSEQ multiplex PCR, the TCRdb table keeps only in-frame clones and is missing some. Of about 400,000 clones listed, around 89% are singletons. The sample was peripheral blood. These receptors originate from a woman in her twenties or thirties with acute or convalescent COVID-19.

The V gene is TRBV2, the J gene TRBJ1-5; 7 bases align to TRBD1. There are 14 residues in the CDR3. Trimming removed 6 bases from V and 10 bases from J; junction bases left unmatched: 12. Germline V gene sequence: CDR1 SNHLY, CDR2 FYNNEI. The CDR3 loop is CASRRDSPQGPQHF. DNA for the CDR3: TGTGCCAGCAGGCGGGACAGCCCGCAGGGTCCCCAGCATTTT. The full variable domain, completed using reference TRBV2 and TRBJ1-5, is EPEVTQTPSHQVTQMGQEVILRCVPISNHLYFYWYRQILGQKVEFLVSFYNNEISEKSEIFDDQFSVERPDGSNFTLKIRSTKLEDSAMYFCASRRDSPQGPQHFGDGTRLSIL.

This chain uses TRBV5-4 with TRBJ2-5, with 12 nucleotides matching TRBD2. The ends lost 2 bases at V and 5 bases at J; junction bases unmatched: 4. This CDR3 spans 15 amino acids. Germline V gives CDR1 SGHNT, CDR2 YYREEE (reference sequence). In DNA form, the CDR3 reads TGTGCCAGCAGCTTACTAGCGGGGGGCACTGAGACCCAGTACTTC. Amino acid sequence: CASSLLAGGTETQYF.

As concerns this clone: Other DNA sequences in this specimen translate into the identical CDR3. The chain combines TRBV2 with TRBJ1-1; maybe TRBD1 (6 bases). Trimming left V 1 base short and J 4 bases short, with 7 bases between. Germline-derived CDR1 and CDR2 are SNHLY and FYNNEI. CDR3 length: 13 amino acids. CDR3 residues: CASSEGGRTEAFF. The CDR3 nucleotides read TGTGCCAGCAGTGAAGGGGGGCGCACTGAAGCTTTCTTT.

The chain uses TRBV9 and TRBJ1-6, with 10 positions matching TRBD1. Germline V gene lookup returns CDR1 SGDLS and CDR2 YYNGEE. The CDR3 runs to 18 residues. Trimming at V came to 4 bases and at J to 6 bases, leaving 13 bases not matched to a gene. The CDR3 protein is CASSPPGYGQGVNSPLHF. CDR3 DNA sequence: TGTGCCAGCAGCCCTCCGGGATACGGACAGGGGGTTAATTCACCCCTCCACTTT.

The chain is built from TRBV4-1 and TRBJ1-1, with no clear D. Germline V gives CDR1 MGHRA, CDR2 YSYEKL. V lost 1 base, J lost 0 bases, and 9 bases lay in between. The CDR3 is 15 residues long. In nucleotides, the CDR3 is TGCGCCAGCAGCCAAGCAAGAGAGATGAACACTGAAGCTTTCTTT. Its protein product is CASSQAREMNTEAFF.

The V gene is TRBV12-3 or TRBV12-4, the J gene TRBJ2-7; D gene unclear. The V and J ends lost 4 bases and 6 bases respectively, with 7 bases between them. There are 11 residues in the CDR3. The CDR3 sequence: CASSWSSEQYF. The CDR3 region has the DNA TGTGCCAGCAGTTGGTCCAGCGAGCAGTACTTC.

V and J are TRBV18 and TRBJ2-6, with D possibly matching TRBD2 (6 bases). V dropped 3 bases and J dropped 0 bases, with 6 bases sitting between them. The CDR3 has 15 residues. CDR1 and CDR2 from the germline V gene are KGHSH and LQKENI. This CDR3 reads CASSPRGSGANVLTF. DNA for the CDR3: TGTGCCAGCTCACCGCGGGGCTCTGGGGCCAACGTCCTGACTTTC.

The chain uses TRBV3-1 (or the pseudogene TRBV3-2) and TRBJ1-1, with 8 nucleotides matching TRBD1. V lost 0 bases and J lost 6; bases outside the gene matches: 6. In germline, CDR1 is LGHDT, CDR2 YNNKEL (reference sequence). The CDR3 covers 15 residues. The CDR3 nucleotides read TGTGCCAGCAGCCAAGATACAGGGGGTTGGTCTGAAGCTTTCTTT. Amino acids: CASSQDTGGWSEAFF.